Here is one TCR beta chain with its context. Its antigen is not known. Bulk CD8+ and CD4+ cells came from magnetic negative isolation; CD8+ TEMRA by FACS. These data are taken from a study of CD8 T cells in Susac syndrome. The CDR3 length is 13 residues. Germline CDR1 and CDR2: GTSNPN and SVGIG (reference sequence). J gave up 11 bases and V 3 bases, and 11 bases lay outside the gene matches. The RNA input was about 0.5 to 1 ug, and it was reverse transcribed with random hexamers. Amplification of TCR beta CDR3 spanned 54 Vbeta and 13 Jbeta via immunoSEQ multiplex PCR. One entry per CDR3 protein, called by TCRdb with MiXCR from the immunoSEQ multiplex PCR reads. The sample lists about 300,000 distinct CDR3 sequences, 75% to 85% occurring once. Whole-study findings and limits: The study conceded that relatively few individuals underwent its TCR sequencing and HLA analysis.

Input material: CD8+ T cells from PBMCs. The J gene is TRBJ1-1, the V gene TRBV30, with 8 bases identical to TRBD1. This clonotype originated in a human donor with multiple sclerosis. The CDR3 DNA sequence: TGTGCCTGGAGCGTGACAGGGGAGGTGGCGGCTTTCTTT. This gives the protein CAWSVTGEVAAFF.